The 24 T cell receptor beta chains in this list originate from one sample, sequenced in a study of blood T cell repertoires in COVID-19 (TCRdb year 2020). The library was prepared using the immunoSEQ multiplex PCR assay. The clones in this table, taken by TCRdb from immuneACCESS, are in-frame only. Not every clone is retained; where verified, under half of the shortfall comes from an unresolved V gene, and the cause of the rest is unknown. Within this sample are almost 200,000 clones, with more than 70% of them counted one time only. In total, the top ten clones hold approximately 8.2% of the sample. Sequencing input: PBMCs or T cells enriched from blood (not recorded which). The receptors here all came from a woman aged 18-29 years who had recovered from COVID-19.

This chain connects TRBV12-3 or TRBV12-4 to TRBJ1-1; D call uncertain. V lost 5 bases and J lost 0, with 7 bases in between. This CDR3 region has 13 residues. The DNA for the CDR3 is TGTGCCAGCAGTGTAACGGTGAACACTGAAGCTTTCTTT. It encodes CASSVTVNTEAFF.

The rearrangement joins TRBV5-6 to TRBJ1-1; 11 bases line up with TRBD1. The trim removed 3 bases at V and 4 bases at J, leaving 11 bases unmatched. Germline CDR1 reads SGHDT; CDR2 reads YYEEEE. CDR3 length: 17 amino acids. Here the CDR3 reads CASSSIRRDRGTTEAFF. CDR3 sequence (DNA): TGTGCCAGCAGCTCCATTAGGCGGGACAGGGGGACCACTGAAGCTTTCTTT.

The chain has TRBV19 and TRBJ1-2; D call uncertain. The V end lost 6 bases, the J end lost 2 bases, and 10 bases lay between the germline ends. CDR3 length equals 13 residues. Germline assignment: CDR1 LNHDA and CDR2 SQIVND (reference sequence). Here the CDR3 DNA reads TGTGCCAGTAGGGCCGACTCGAACTATGGCTACACCTTC. This translates into CASRADSNYGYTF.

V gene TRBV5-4 combines with J gene TRBJ2-7; D is possibly TRBD2 (5 bases). The V end was cut by 0 bases, the J end by 6 bases, with 10 bases between. CDR1 and CDR2 from the germline V gene are SGHNT and YYREEE (reference sequence). CDR3 length: 13 residues. CDR3 coding DNA: TGTGCCAGCAGCTTGGGGATTCGGGGCGAGCAGTACTTC. This encodes CASSLGIRGEQYF.

The rearrangement uses TRBV29-1 and TRBJ1-2; 7 bases agree with TRBD1. This CDR3 comprises 14 residues. The V and J ends lost 3 bases and 4 bases, in that order; junction bases with no gene match: 8. Germline values: CDR1 SQVTM, CDR2 ANQGSEA. CDR3 DNA: TGCAGCGTTGATAAGTGGGGACAGATCTATGGCTACACCTTC. Encoded protein: CSVDKWGQIYGYTF.

This clone was found a few times. The rearrangement joins TRBV6-5 to TRBJ1-2; D ambiguous. Germline values: CDR1 MNHEY, CDR2 SVGAGI. The CDR3 length is 13 residues. With 0 bases removed from V and 6 bases from J, the gap between germline ends came to 8 bases. The CDR3 spells CASSYSADNGYTF. DNA of the CDR3: TGTGCCAGCAGTTACTCAGCGGATAATGGCTACACCTTC.

The chain carries TRBV5-4 and TRBJ2-1, with 16 bases aligning to TRBD2. Trimming at V came to 4 bases and at J to 8 bases, leaving 9 bases not matched to a gene. The CDR3 loop spans 17 amino acids. The V gene's germline CDR1 is SGHNT and CDR2 YYREEE (reference sequence). DNA for the CDR3: TGTGCCAGCAGCGTAGGGACTAGCGGGGGGGTCATCCATGAGCAGTTCTTC. Its protein product is CASSVGTSGGVIHEQFF.

CDR3 sequence (DNA): TGTGCCAGCAGTCCAGGACTGATAAAACTGTTTTTT. Its protein product is CASSPGLIKLFF. The chain joins TRBV25-1 to TRBJ1-4; unclear D gene. V lost 5 bases, J lost 10 bases, and 11 bases lay in between. Looked up from germline, CDR1 is MGHDK and CDR2 is SYGVNS. The CDR3 covers 12 residues.

V usage is TRBV27 and J usage is TRBJ2-3, with 9 bases aligning to TRBD1. The CDR3 sequence is 21 residues long. After removal of 5 bases from V and 1 base from J, the junction contained 22 bases not matched to a gene. CDR1 is MNHEY and CDR2 is SMNVEV in the germline V gene (reference sequence). The CDR3 DNA sequence: TGTGCCAGCAGTCTAACTACCGGGACAGGGAGATTTTCGGCAGGCACAGATACGCAGTATTTT. Protein sequence: CASSLTTGTGRFSAGTDTQYF.

The J gene is TRBJ2-7, the V gene TRBV12-5; possible D gene TRBD1, 6 bases. The germline V gene encodes CDR1 LGHNT and CDR2 FRNRAP. The CDR3 contains 13 residues. V lost 2 bases to trimming and J lost 6 bases, with 11 bases between them. DNA for the CDR3: TGTGCTAGTGGTTTGCAGGGGTTCGGCGAGCAGTACTTC. This gives the protein CASGLQGFGEQYF.

The count of this clone is one. This chain uses TRBV6-1 with TRBJ1-5, with a weak D call TRBD1 (5 bases). CDR1 is MNHNS and CDR2 is SASEGT in the germline V gene. The ends were cut back, 1 base at V and 1 base at J, with 17 bases in the middle. This CDR3 is 18 amino acids long. CDR3 in amino acids: CASSEGVGTRASNQPQHF. The CDR3 bases are TGTGCCAGCAGTGAAGGGGTCGGGACTAGGGCGAGCAATCAGCCCCAGCATTTT.

The table lists this clone with a count of one. V gene TRBV6-5 combines with J gene TRBJ2-7; 9 bases are a match to TRBD1. The CDR3 has 16 residues. Germline V gene sequence: CDR1 MNHEY, CDR2 SVGAGI. The junction had 12 bases not matched to a gene; V was cut back by 2 bases and J by 7 bases. The CDR3 is CASSYVQGQGMSEQYF. The CDR3 coding sequence is TGTGCCAGCAGTTACGTTCAGGGACAGGGTATGAGTGAGCAGTACTTC.

This CDR3 reads CASSPHRGGTEAFF. CDR3 nucleotide sequence: TGTGCCAGCAGCCCGCACCGAGGGGGAACTGAAGCTTTCTTT. This sequence joins TRBV3-1 (or the pseudogene TRBV3-2) and TRBJ1-1; TRBD1 is a possible D gene (6 bases). Trimming pared 4 bases from V and 5 bases from J, leaving 14 bases between. Germline V lookup: CDR1 LGHDT, CDR2 YNNKEL (reference sequence). The CDR3 is made up of 14 amino acids.

This sequence joins TRBV29-1 and TRBJ2-7; D possibly corresponds to TRBD1 (6 bases). This CDR3 is 14 amino acids long. Trimming pared 7 bases from V and 4 bases from J, leaving 20 bases between. Germline V gene data show CDR1 as SQVTM and CDR2 as ANQGSEA. The CDR3 reads CSATRARGGYEQYF. DNA for the CDR3: TGCAGCGCAACCAGGGCCAGGGGTGGTTACGAGCAGTACTTC.

The chain couples TRBV5-1 to TRBJ2-1, with 14 bases aligning to TRBD2. The junction had 5 bases not matched to a gene; V was cut back by 7 bases and J by 2 bases. CDR1 is SGHRS, CDR2 YFSETQ, per germline. The CDR3 runs 16 residues. The CDR3 sequence is CASARTSGGTYNEQFF. The CDR3 bases are TGCGCCAGCGCACGGACTAGCGGGGGGACCTACAATGAGCAGTTCTTC.

In this sample, this clone turned up once. The CDR3 loop reads CASSQGLAGAPEDTQYF. The CDR3 DNA reads TGCGCCAGCAGCCAAGGGCTAGCGGGTGCACCTGAAGATACGCAGTATTTT. The chain carries TRBV4-1 and TRBJ2-3; 8 bases align to TRBD2. After removal of 1 base from V and 5 bases from J, the junction contained 11 bases not matched to a gene. The CDR3 has 17 residues. In germline, CDR1 is MGHRA, CDR2 YSYEKL.

This rearrangement joins TRBV9 to TRBJ1-1; D is unclear. V was clipped by 0 bases and J by 8 bases, with 11 bases between them. This CDR3 is built from 13 residues. Germline CDR1 SGDLS, CDR2 YYNGEE. The CDR3 sequence is CASSVDSGSEAFF. The CDR3 DNA is TGTGCCAGCAGCGTAGATTCGGGAAGCGAAGCTTTCTTT. The full variable domain, in which reference TRBV9 and TRBJ1-1 provide the parts outside the CDR3, is DSGVTQTPKHLITATGQRVTLRCSPRSGDLSVYWYQQSLDQGLQFLIQYYNGEERAKGNILERFSAQQFPDLHSELNLSSLELGDSALYFCASSVDSGSEAFFGQGTRLTVV.

The rearrangement links TRBV25-1 to TRBJ2-1, with 8 bases that match TRBD2. J gave up 4 bases and V 1 base, and 9 bases lay outside the gene matches. The CDR3 runs to 17 residues. Germline CDR1 is MGHDK and CDR2 is SYGVNS. CDR3 sequence: CASSEWGRGAAYNEQFF. CDR3 DNA: TGTGCCAGCAGTGAATGGGGGCGGGGGGCCGCTTACAATGAGCAGTTCTTC.

In nucleotides, the CDR3 is TGTGCCAGCAGCCAAGACGTGCGCTACGAGCAGTACTTC. Its protein is CASSQDVRYEQYF. The chain joins TRBV3-1 (or the pseudogene TRBV3-2) to TRBJ2-7, with D uncertain. CDR1 and CDR2 (germline): LGHDT, YNNKEL (reference sequence). V lost 0 bases and J 3 bases, leaving 6 bases between the germline ends. There are 13 residues in the CDR3.

The V and J genes are TRBV5-1 and TRBJ2-5, with a weak D call TRBD1 (5 bases). CDR1 and CDR2 from the germline V gene are SGHRS and YFSETQ. The CDR3 consists of 16 residues. V dropped 1 base and J dropped 4 bases, with 17 bases sitting between them. CDR3 DNA sequence: TGCGCCAGCAGCTTGTCGTCTCAGGGTAGAGGAGAGACCCAGTACTTC. This codes for CASSLSSQGRGETQYF. The full variable domain, with the rest looked up from reference TRBV5-1 and TRBJ2-5, is KAGVTQTPRYLIKTRGQQVTLSCSPISGHRSVSWYQQTPGQGLQFLFEYFSETQRNKGNFPGRFSGRQFSNSRSEMNVSTLELGDSALYLCASSLSSQGRGETQYFGPGTRLLVL.

The rearrangement links TRBV18 to TRBJ1-6, with a possible D match to TRBD1 (6 bases). The CDR3 runs 14 residues. The V gene lost 4 bases and the J gene lost 11 bases, with 15 bases spanning the gap. CDR1 and CDR2 (germline): KGHSH, LQKENI. CDR3 loop: CASSRDTQKAPLHF. The CDR3, as DNA: TGTGCCAGCTCACGGGACACGCAGAAGGCACCCCTCCACTTT.

The genes are TRBV3-1 (or the pseudogene TRBV3-2) and TRBJ2-7; D is uncertain. Germline V gene data show CDR1 as LGHDT and CDR2 as YNNKEL (reference sequence). The CDR3 is 14 residues long. Trimming stripped 3 bases from V and 4 bases from J, with 13 bases between. Written as DNA, the CDR3 is TGTGCCAGCAGCCAGGTCAGGTCCAGTTACGAGCAGTACTTC. This sequence encodes CASSQVRSSYEQYF.

The CDR3 DNA sequence: TGTGCCAGCAGCGGTATGCAGGGGGCCGGGGAAAAACTGTTTTTT. It specifies CASSGMQGAGEKLFF. The chain uses TRBV5-6 and TRBJ1-4, with 8 bases matching TRBD1. The ends lost 4 bases at V and 8 bases at J; junction bases unmatched: 10. This CDR3 is 15 amino acids long. Germline values: CDR1 SGHDT, CDR2 YYEEEE.

The chain couples TRBV30 to TRBJ2-5; possibly TRBD1 for D (6 bases). The CDR3 is 13 amino acids. CDR1 is GTSNPN and CDR2 is SVGIG in the germline V gene (reference sequence). V was pared by 2 bases and J by 7 bases, with 14 bases between. CDR3 protein: CAWSSQGRGTQYF. The CDR3 DNA reads TGTGCCTGGAGTTCGCAGGGCAGGGGGACCCAGTACTTC.